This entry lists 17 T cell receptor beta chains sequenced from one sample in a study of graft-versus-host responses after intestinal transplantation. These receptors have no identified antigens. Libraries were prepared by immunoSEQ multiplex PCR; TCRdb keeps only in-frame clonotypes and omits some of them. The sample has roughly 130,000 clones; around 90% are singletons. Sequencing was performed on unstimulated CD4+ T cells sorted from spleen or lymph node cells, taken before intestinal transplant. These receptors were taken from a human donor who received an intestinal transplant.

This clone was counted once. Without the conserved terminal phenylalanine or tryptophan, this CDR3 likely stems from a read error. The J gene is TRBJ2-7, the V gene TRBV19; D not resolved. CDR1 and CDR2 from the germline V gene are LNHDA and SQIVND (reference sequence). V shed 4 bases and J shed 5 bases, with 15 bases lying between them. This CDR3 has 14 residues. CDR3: CASSKSHTGDEQYL. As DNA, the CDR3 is TGTGCCAGTAGTAAAAGCCACACCGGAGACGAGCAGTACCTC.

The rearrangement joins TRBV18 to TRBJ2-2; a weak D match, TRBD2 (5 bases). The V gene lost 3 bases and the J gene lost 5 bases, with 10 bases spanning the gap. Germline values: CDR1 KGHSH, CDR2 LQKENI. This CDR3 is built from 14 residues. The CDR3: CASSPSGETGELFF. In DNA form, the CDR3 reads TGTGCCAGCTCACCCTCCGGGGAGACCGGGGAGCTGTTTTTT.

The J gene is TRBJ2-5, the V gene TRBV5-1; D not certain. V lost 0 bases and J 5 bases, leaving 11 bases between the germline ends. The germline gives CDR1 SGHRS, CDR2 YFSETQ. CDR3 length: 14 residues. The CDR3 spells CASSLAPWDETQYF. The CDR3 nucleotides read TGCGCCAGCAGCTTGGCACCCTGGGATGAGACCCAGTACTTC. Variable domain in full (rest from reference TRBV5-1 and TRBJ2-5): KAGVTQTPRYLIKTRGQQVTLSCSPISGHRSVSWYQQTPGQGLQFLFEYFSETQRNKGNFPGRFSGRQFSNSRSEMNVSTLELGDSALYLCASSLAPWDETQYFGPGTRLLVL.

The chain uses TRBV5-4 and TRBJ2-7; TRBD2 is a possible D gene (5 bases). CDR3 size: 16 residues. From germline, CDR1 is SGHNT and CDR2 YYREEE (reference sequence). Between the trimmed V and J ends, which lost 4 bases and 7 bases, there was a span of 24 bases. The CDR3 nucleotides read TGTGCCAGCAGCGGAGGACCGGGCACTCTGCCGGGGGAGCAGTACTTC. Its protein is CASSGGPGTLPGEQYF.

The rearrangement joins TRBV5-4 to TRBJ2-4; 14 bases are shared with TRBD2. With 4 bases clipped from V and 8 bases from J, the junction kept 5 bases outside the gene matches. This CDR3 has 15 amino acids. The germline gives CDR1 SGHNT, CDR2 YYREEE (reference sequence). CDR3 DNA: TGTGCCAGCAGCCAGGGACTAGCGGGAGAGGACATTCAGTACTTC. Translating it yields CASSQGLAGEDIQYF.

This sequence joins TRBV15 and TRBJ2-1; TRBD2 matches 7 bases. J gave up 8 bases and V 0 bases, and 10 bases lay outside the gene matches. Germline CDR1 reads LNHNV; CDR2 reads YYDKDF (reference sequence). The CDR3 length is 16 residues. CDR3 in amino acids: CATSREGRAGEYEQFF. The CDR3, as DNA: TGTGCCACCAGCAGAGAAGGGAGGGCGGGAGAATATGAGCAGTTCTTC.

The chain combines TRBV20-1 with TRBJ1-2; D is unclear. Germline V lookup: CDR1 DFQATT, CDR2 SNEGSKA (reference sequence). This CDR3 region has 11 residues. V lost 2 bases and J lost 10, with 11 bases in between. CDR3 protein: CSARSERDYTF. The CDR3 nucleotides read TGCAGTGCTAGATCGGAACGGGACTACACCTTC.

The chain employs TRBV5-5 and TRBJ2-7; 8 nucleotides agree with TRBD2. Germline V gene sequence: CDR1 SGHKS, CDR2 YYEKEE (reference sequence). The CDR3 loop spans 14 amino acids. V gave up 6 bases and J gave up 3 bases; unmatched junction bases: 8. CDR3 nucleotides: TGTGCCAGCAACCCCGGGACTAGTTACTACGAGCAGTACTTC. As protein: CASNPGTSYYEQYF.

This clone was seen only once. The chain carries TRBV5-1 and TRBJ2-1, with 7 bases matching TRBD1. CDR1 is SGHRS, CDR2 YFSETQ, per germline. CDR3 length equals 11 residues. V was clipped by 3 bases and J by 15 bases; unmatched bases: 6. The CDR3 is CASSSGTVRFF. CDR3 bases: TGCGCCAGCAGCTCCGGGACAGTGCGGTTCTTC. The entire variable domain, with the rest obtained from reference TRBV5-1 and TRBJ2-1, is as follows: KAGVTQTPRYLIKTRGQQVTLSCSPISGHRSVSWYQQTPGQGLQFLFEYFSETQRNKGNFPGRFSGRQFSNSRSEMNVSTLELGDSALYLCASSSGTVRFFGPGTRLTVL.

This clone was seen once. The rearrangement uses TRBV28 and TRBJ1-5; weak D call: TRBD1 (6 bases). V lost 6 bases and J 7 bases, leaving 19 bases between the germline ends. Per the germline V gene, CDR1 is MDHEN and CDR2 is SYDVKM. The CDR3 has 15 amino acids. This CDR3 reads CASSPGARGDQPQHF. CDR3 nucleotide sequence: TGTGCCAGCAGCCCGGGGGCCAGGGGAGACCAGCCCCAGCATTTT.

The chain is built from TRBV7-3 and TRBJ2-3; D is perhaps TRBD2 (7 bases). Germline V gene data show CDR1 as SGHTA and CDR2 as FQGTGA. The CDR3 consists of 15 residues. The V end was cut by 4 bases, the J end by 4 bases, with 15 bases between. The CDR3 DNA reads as TGTGCCAGCAGCTCTGGGGAGGGGGGCGCAGATACGCAGTATTTT. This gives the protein CASSSGEGGADTQYF.

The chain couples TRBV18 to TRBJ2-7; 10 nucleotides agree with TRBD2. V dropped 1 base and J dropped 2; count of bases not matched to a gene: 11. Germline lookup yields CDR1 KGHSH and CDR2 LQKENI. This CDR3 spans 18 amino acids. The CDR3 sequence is CASSPQRPSSGGPYEQYF. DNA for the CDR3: TGTGCCAGCTCACCACAACGCCCGTCTAGCGGGGGTCCCTACGAGCAGTACTTC.

The CDR3 region is CASRTGLVANQPQHF. CDR3 DNA: TGTGCCAGTAGAACAGGGTTAGTTGCGAATCAGCCCCAGCATTTT. This chain links TRBV19 with TRBJ1-5, with a weak D call TRBD1 (6 bases). This CDR3 region has 15 residues. Deletions cut 6 bases from V and 4 bases from J, with 16 bases between. CDR1 LNHDA and CDR2 SQIVND come from the germline V gene (reference sequence).

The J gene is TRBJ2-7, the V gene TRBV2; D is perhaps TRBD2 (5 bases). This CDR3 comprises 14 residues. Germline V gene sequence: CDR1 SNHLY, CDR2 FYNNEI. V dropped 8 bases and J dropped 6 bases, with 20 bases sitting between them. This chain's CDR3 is CASLTRVDRAEQYF. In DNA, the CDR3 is TGTGCCAGCCTTACGCGGGTAGACCGGGCCGAGCAGTACTTC.

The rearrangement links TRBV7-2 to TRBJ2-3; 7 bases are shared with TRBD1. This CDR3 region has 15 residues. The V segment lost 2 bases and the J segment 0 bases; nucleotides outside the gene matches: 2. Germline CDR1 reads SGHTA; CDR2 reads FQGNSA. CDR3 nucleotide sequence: TGTGCCAGCAGCTTATACAGGGGAAGCACAGATACGCAGTATTTT. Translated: CASSLYRGSTDTQYF.

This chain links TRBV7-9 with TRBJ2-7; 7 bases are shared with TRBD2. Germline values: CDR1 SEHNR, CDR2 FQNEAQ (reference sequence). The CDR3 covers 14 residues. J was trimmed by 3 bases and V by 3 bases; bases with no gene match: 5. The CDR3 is CASSLVAGDYEQYF. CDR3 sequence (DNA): TGTGCCAGCAGCTTGGTAGCGGGCGACTACGAGCAGTACTTC. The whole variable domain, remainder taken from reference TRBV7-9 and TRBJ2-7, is DTGVSQNPRHKITKRGQNVTFRCDPISEHNRLYWYRQTLGQGPEFLTYFQNEAQLEKSRLLSDRFSAERPKGSFSTLEIQRTEQGDSAMYLCASSLVAGDYEQYFGPGTRLTVT.

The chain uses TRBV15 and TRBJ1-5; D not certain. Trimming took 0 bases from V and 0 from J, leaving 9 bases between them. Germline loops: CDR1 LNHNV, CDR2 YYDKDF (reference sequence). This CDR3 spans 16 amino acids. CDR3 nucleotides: TGTGCCACCAGCAGAGATTCCGGTTATAGCAATCAGCCCCAGCATTTT. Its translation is CATSRDSGYSNQPQHF. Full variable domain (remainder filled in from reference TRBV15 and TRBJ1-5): DAMVIQNPRYQVTQFGKPVTLSCSQTLNHNVMYWYQQKSSQAPKLLFHYYDKDFNNEADTPDNFQSRRPNTSFCFLDIRSPGLGDTAMYLCATSRDSGYSNQPQHFGDGTRLSIL.